This T cell receptor beta chain originates from a study of blood T cell repertoires in COVID-19. Looking at the study overall: The cDNA or gDNA used as material had been derived from T cells, B-cell-depleted T cells, or PBMCs.

The protocol was immunoSEQ multiplex PCR, while the TCRdb copy is restricted to in-frame clones and leaves out a portion. This sample has approximately 500,000 clones, with 88% found just once. Trimming cost V 5 bases and J 3 bases; bases outside gene matches: 13. CDR1 and CDR2 (germline): KGHSH, LQKENI. The CDR3 contains 16 residues. This clonotype was obtained from a woman aged 40 to 50 who had recovered from COVID-19. The gene calls are TRBV18 and TRBJ2-7; TRBD1 aligns across 7 bases. Sequencing input: PBMCs or T cells enriched from blood (not recorded which). The CDR3 here is CASSSSRQGNSYEQYF. The DNA for the CDR3 is TGTGCCAGCTCATCCTCCAGACAGGGTAACAGCTACGAGCAGTACTTC.